A selection of T cell receptor beta chains follows, all from one sample in a study of spatial heterogeneity in lung cancer. MiXCR, run by TCRdb on the 5' RACE reads, gives a single entry per CDR3 protein. This sample has 89,000 or so distinct CDR3 sequences, with under 25% found just once. The material was PBMCs, obtained at surgery. The receptor set was obtained from a male donor with early-stage non-small cell lung cancer. CDR3s include the opening cysteine and the closing phenylalanine or tryptophan. The order of the fields is CDR3 length, J gene, clone size, D gene, V gene, CDR3 protein, CDR3 DNA. The D gene is left open where the match is weak. The listing skips clone size in some rows; elsewhere it reads once, few, many or a size class.

CDR3 length: 11; J gene: TRBJ2-7; clone size: .; D gene: .; V gene: TRBV6-5; CDR3 protein: CASSYEGEQYF; CDR3 DNA: TGTGCCAGCAGTTACGAGGGCGAGCAGTACTTC
CDR3 length: 14; J gene: TRBJ2-7; clone size: .; D gene: TRBD1; V gene: TRBV10-3; CDR3 protein: CAISASGTDYEQYF; CDR3 DNA: TGTGCCATCAGTGCCTCCGGGACAGACTACGAGCAGTACTTC
CDR3 length: 13; J gene: TRBJ2-6; clone size: .; D gene: .; V gene: TRBV30; CDR3 protein: CAWSEAGEDVLTF; CDR3 DNA: TGTGCCTGGAGTGAGGCAGGGGAAGACGTCCTGACTTTC
CDR3 length: 14; J gene: TRBJ2-5; clone size: few; D gene: .; V gene: TRBV7-2; CDR3 protein: CASSSTGMSETQYF; CDR3 DNA: TGTGCCAGCAGCTCGACAGGAATGTCAGAGACCCAGTACTTC
CDR3 length: 15; J gene: TRBJ2-5; clone size: few; D gene: .; V gene: TRBV5-1; CDR3 protein: CASSLITGGFETQYF; CDR3 DNA: TGCGCCAGCAGCTTGATTACGGGGGGCTTCGAGACCCAGTACTTC
CDR3 length: 13; J gene: TRBJ2-3; clone size: few; D gene: TRBD1; V gene: TRBV6-4; CDR3 protein: CASSTGGTDTQYF; CDR3 DNA: TGTGCCAGCAGCACAGGGGGCACAGATACGCAGTATTTT
CDR3 length: 14; J gene: TRBJ2-1; clone size: .; D gene: .; V gene: TRBV6-2/TRBV6-3; CDR3 protein: CASSYSVWGNEQFF; CDR3 DNA: TGTGCCAGCAGTTACTCGGTTTGGGGCAATGAGCAGTTCTTC
CDR3 length: 14; J gene: TRBJ2-1; clone size: many; D gene: .; V gene: TRBV20-1; CDR3 protein: CSARKQDSYNEQFF; CDR3 DNA: TGCAGTGCTAGAAAACAGGACTCCTACAATGAGCAGTTCTTC
CDR3 length: 15; J gene: TRBJ1-2; clone size: few; D gene: .; V gene: TRBV27; CDR3 protein: CASSLSTGRDYGYTF; CDR3 DNA: TGTGCCAGCAGTTTATCAACAGGACGGGACTATGGCTACACCTTC
CDR3 length: 15; J gene: TRBJ2-3; clone size: few; D gene: TRBD1; V gene: TRBV28; CDR3 protein: CASSLASDRHGTQYF; CDR3 DNA: TGTGCCAGCAGTTTAGCCTCGGACAGGCACGGTACGCAGTATTTT
CDR3 length: 13; J gene: TRBJ2-7; clone size: .; D gene: .; V gene: TRBV9; CDR3 protein: CASSVVGQGEQYF; CDR3 DNA: TGTGCCAGCAGCGTAGTGGGGCAAGGCGAGCAGTACTTC
CDR3 length: 13; J gene: TRBJ2-5; clone size: .; D gene: TRBD2; V gene: TRBV28; CDR3 protein: CASISGRKETQYF; CDR3 DNA: TGTGCCAGCATTAGCGGGAGGAAAGAGACCCAGTACTTC
CDR3 length: 15; J gene: TRBJ2-2; clone size: many; D gene: .; V gene: TRBV12-3/TRBV12-4; CDR3 protein: CASSPRAQNTGELFF; CDR3 DNA: TGTGCCAGCAGCCCCCGGGCCCAAAACACCGGGGAGCTGTTTTTT
CDR3 length: 12; J gene: TRBJ2-1; clone size: .; D gene: .; V gene: TRBV5-1; CDR3 protein: CASSLETNEQFF; CDR3 DNA: TGCGCCAGCAGCTTGGAGACGAATGAGCAGTTCTTC
CDR3 length: 14; J gene: TRBJ1-2; clone size: few; D gene: .; V gene: TRBV14; CDR3 protein: CASSRDLGGYGYTF; CDR3 DNA: TGTGCCAGCAGCCGGGACCTAGGGGGCTATGGCTACACCTTC
CDR3 length: 17; J gene: TRBJ2-2; clone size: .; D gene: TRBD2; V gene: TRBV5-4; CDR3 protein: CASSPPPGLADTGELFF; CDR3 DNA: TGTGCCAGCAGCCCCCCTCCGGGACTAGCGGACACCGGGGAGCTGTTTTTT
CDR3 length: 18; J gene: TRBJ2-2; clone size: few; D gene: TRBD1; V gene: TRBV4-2; CDR3 protein: CASSQAGQGARLAGELFF; CDR3 DNA: TGTGCCAGCAGCCAAGCGGGACAGGGGGCCCGTTTGGCCGGGGAGCTGTTTTTT
CDR3 length: 16; J gene: TRBJ2-3; clone size: .; D gene: .; V gene: TRBV9; CDR3 protein: CASSIPGPMDADTQYF; CDR3 DNA: TGTGCCAGCAGCATCCCGGGTCCGATGGACGCAGATACGCAGTATTTT
CDR3 length: 14; J gene: TRBJ2-5; clone size: .; D gene: TRBD2; V gene: TRBV10-3; CDR3 protein: CAIRDTSGTETQYF; CDR3 DNA: TGTGCCATCAGGGATACTAGCGGGACAGAGACCCAGTACTTC
CDR3 length: 12; J gene: TRBJ2-2; clone size: .; D gene: .; V gene: TRBV6-2/TRBV6-3; CDR3 protein: CASSYFSGELFF; CDR3 DNA: TGTGCCAGCAGTTATTTTAGCGGGGAGCTGTTTTTT
CDR3 length: 14; J gene: TRBJ2-2; clone size: .; D gene: .; V gene: TRBV7-9; CDR3 protein: CASSLLEAPGELFF; CDR3 DNA: TGTGCCAGCAGCCTCCTGGAGGCCCCCGGGGAGCTGTTTTTT
CDR3 length: 15; J gene: TRBJ1-5; clone size: .; D gene: .; V gene: TRBV6-2/TRBV6-3; CDR3 protein: CASSLWGTGNQPQHF; CDR3 DNA: TGTGCCAGCAGTTTGTGGGGGACGGGAAATCAGCCCCAGCATTTT
CDR3 length: 21; J gene: TRBJ2-1; clone size: few; D gene: TRBD2; V gene: TRBV15; CDR3 protein: CATSRSRGLAGPASSYNEQFF; CDR3 DNA: TGTGCCACCAGCAGATCCCGGGGGCTAGCGGGCCCCGCCAGCTCCTACAATGAGCAGTTCTTC
CDR3 length: 15; J gene: TRBJ1-1; clone size: .; D gene: TRBD1; V gene: TRBV5-1; CDR3 protein: CASSFLDRTNTEAFF; CDR3 DNA: TGCGCCAGCAGCTTTCTGGACAGGACGAACACTGAAGCTTTCTTT
CDR3 length: 14; J gene: TRBJ2-3; clone size: .; D gene: TRBD2; V gene: TRBV20-1; CDR3 protein: CSARDSGVPYTQYF; CDR3 DNA: TGCAGTGCTAGAGATAGCGGGGTTCCGTACACGCAGTATTTT
CDR3 length: 11; J gene: TRBJ2-5; clone size: many; D gene: .; V gene: TRBV28; CDR3 protein: CASRLQETQYF; CDR3 DNA: TGTGCCAGCAGACTTCAGGAGACCCAGTACTTC
CDR3 length: 15; J gene: TRBJ2-7; clone size: .; D gene: TRBD2; V gene: TRBV12-3/TRBV12-4; CDR3 protein: CASSLMAGGPHEQYF; CDR3 DNA: TGTGCCAGCAGTTTAATGGCGGGAGGGCCCCACGAGCAGTACTTC
CDR3 length: 15; J gene: TRBJ2-5; clone size: many; D gene: .; V gene: TRBV7-2; CDR3 protein: CASSSDGLFQETQYF; CDR3 DNA: TGTGCCAGCAGCTCTGACGGACTCTTCCAAGAGACCCAGTACTTC
CDR3 length: 13; J gene: TRBJ1-1; clone size: .; D gene: .; V gene: TRBV28; CDR3 protein: CASSLVGSTEAFF; CDR3 DNA: TGTGCCAGCAGTTTGGTAGGGAGCACTGAAGCTTTCTTT
CDR3 length: 13; J gene: TRBJ2-7; clone size: .; D gene: TRBD1; V gene: TRBV12-3/TRBV12-4; CDR3 protein: CASRPTGSYEQYF; CDR3 DNA: TGTGCCAGCAGACCGACAGGGAGCTACGAGCAGTACTTC
CDR3 length: 16; J gene: TRBJ2-1; clone size: .; D gene: TRBD2; V gene: TRBV11-1; CDR3 protein: CATPLAASGGAGEQFF; CDR3 DNA: TGTGCCACCCCCTTGGCCGCTAGCGGGGGGGCAGGTGAGCAGTTCTTC
CDR3 length: 13; J gene: TRBJ1-2; clone size: .; D gene: .; V gene: TRBV18; CDR3 protein: CASSPKDRSGYTF; CDR3 DNA: TGTGCCAGCTCACCAAAGGACAGATCGGGCTACACCTTC
CDR3 length: 19; J gene: TRBJ2-1; clone size: few; D gene: TRBD2; V gene: TRBV9; CDR3 protein: CASPRGCGRPLRSYNEQFF; CDR3 DNA: TGTGCCAGCCCCCGAGGGTGCGGGAGGCCCCTGCGCTCCTACAATGAGCAGTTCTTC
CDR3 length: 15; J gene: TRBJ1-6; clone size: few; D gene: TRBD1; V gene: TRBV3-1; CDR3 protein: CASSQARQGASPLHF; CDR3 DNA: TGTGCCAGCAGCCAAGCCAGACAGGGTGCTTCACCCCTCCACTTT
CDR3 length: 12; J gene: TRBJ1-4; clone size: many; D gene: .; V gene: TRBV20-1; CDR3 protein: CSALGDGQKLFF; CDR3 DNA: TGCAGTGCTCTGGGGGACGGGCAAAAACTGTTTTTT
CDR3 length: 14; J gene: TRBJ2-1; clone size: .; D gene: .; V gene: TRBV19; CDR3 protein: CASSIVLLSNEQFF; CDR3 DNA: TGTGCCAGTAGTATAGTGCTCCTCTCCAATGAGCAGTTCTTC
CDR3 length: 15; J gene: TRBJ1-1; clone size: .; D gene: .; V gene: TRBV4-2; CDR3 protein: CASSTQQGQNTEAFF; CDR3 DNA: TGTGCCAGCAGCACGCAACAGGGACAGAACACTGAAGCTTTCTTT
CDR3 length: 15; J gene: TRBJ2-3; clone size: .; D gene: .; V gene: TRBV6-2/TRBV6-3; CDR3 protein: CASSTATGSTDTQYF; CDR3 DNA: TGTGCCAGCAGTACCGCGACAGGTTCCACAGATACGCAGTATTTT
CDR3 length: 15; J gene: TRBJ2-7; clone size: many; D gene: TRBD1; V gene: TRBV24-1; CDR3 protein: CATSANGGTGSEQYF; CDR3 DNA: TGTGCCACCAGTGCCAACGGCGGGACAGGATCCGAGCAGTACTTC
CDR3 length: 12; J gene: TRBJ2-7; clone size: few; D gene: .; V gene: TRBV29-1; CDR3 protein: CSVRRGPYEQYF; CDR3 DNA: TGCAGCGTTCGACGGGGCCCCTACGAGCAGTACTTC
CDR3 length: 15; J gene: TRBJ2-3; clone size: few; D gene: .; V gene: TRBV18; CDR3 protein: CASSPSGPSTDTQYF; CDR3 DNA: TGTGCCAGCTCACCTAGCGGTCCTAGCACAGATACGCAGTATTTT
CDR3 length: 17; J gene: TRBJ2-6; clone size: few; D gene: .; V gene: TRBV6-2/TRBV6-3; CDR3 protein: CASSYRPGGLGANVLTF; CDR3 DNA: TGTGCCAGCAGTTACCGTCCCGGCGGGCTTGGGGCCAACGTCCTGACTTTC
CDR3 length: 14; J gene: TRBJ1-2; clone size: few; D gene: .; V gene: TRBV28; CDR3 protein: CASSSHSGNYGYTF; CDR3 DNA: TGTGCCAGCAGTTCCCATTCGGGGAACTATGGCTACACCTTC
CDR3 length: 12; J gene: TRBJ2-7; clone size: few; D gene: .; V gene: TRBV24-1; CDR3 protein: CATKQGAYEQYF; CDR3 DNA: TGTGCCACCAAACAGGGCGCCTACGAGCAGTACTTC
CDR3 length: 14; J gene: TRBJ2-5; clone size: few; D gene: .; V gene: TRBV7-9; CDR3 protein: CASSRAGPQETQYF; CDR3 DNA: TGTGCCAGCAGCCGGGCGGGACCTCAAGAGACCCAGTACTTC
CDR3 length: 13; J gene: TRBJ1-2; clone size: few; D gene: .; V gene: TRBV18; CDR3 protein: CASSPGGPNGYTF; CDR3 DNA: TGTGCCAGCTCACCCGGGGGACCTAATGGCTACACCTTC
CDR3 length: 15; J gene: TRBJ1-1; clone size: .; D gene: .; V gene: TRBV3-1; CDR3 protein: CASSPRGQYNTEAFF; CDR3 DNA: TGTGCCAGCAGCCCGAGGGGTCAGTACAACACTGAAGCTTTCTTT
CDR3 length: 16; J gene: TRBJ2-2; clone size: few; D gene: TRBD2; V gene: TRBV24-1; CDR3 protein: CATSSSGKANTGELFF; CDR3 DNA: TGTGCCACCAGTTCTAGCGGGAAGGCGAACACCGGGGAGCTGTTTTTT
CDR3 length: 13; J gene: TRBJ2-2; clone size: few; D gene: .; V gene: TRBV12-3/TRBV12-4; CDR3 protein: CASSLGGAGELFF; CDR3 DNA: TGTGCCAGCAGTTTAGGAGGGGCCGGGGAGCTGTTTTTT
CDR3 length: 13; J gene: TRBJ2-3; clone size: many; D gene: TRBD2; V gene: TRBV29-1; CDR3 protein: CSVQVAGPDTQYF; CDR3 DNA: TGCAGCGTTCAGGTAGCGGGGCCAGATACGCAGTATTTT
CDR3 length: 11; J gene: TRBJ1-2; clone size: few; D gene: .; V gene: TRBV7-7; CDR3 protein: CASSLEYGYTF; CDR3 DNA: TGTGCTAGCAGCTTAGAGTATGGCTACACCTTC
CDR3 length: 14; J gene: TRBJ2-7; clone size: .; D gene: .; V gene: TRBV9; CDR3 protein: CASSVEASKYEQYF; CDR3 DNA: TGTGCCAGCAGCGTAGAGGCCAGCAAATACGAGCAGTACTTC
CDR3 length: 16; J gene: TRBJ2-7; clone size: few; D gene: .; V gene: TRBV4-3; CDR3 protein: CASSPSEKGLPYEQYF; CDR3 DNA: TGCGCCAGCAGCCCATCCGAGAAGGGGCTCCCCTACGAGCAGTACTTC
CDR3 length: 15; J gene: TRBJ2-1; clone size: .; D gene: TRBD2; V gene: TRBV20-1; CDR3 protein: CSASPGTSGSYEQFF; CDR3 DNA: TGCAGTGCTAGCCCCGGGACTAGCGGGAGTTATGAGCAGTTCTTC
CDR3 length: 14; J gene: TRBJ1-5; clone size: few; D gene: .; V gene: TRBV2; CDR3 protein: CASSTESGNQPQHF; CDR3 DNA: TGTGCCAGCAGTACAGAATCTGGCAATCAGCCCCAGCATTTT
CDR3 length: 13; J gene: TRBJ2-5; clone size: .; D gene: .; V gene: TRBV7-3; CDR3 protein: CASSSDPQGTQYF; CDR3 DNA: TGTGCCAGCAGCTCGGATCCCCAGGGGACCCAGTACTTC
CDR3 length: 14; J gene: TRBJ2-7; clone size: .; D gene: .; V gene: TRBV7-3; CDR3 protein: CASSRWDGTYEQYF; CDR3 DNA: TGTGCCAGCAGCCGATGGGACGGCACCTACGAGCAGTACTTC
CDR3 length: 14; J gene: TRBJ2-1; clone size: many; D gene: .; V gene: TRBV6-1; CDR3 protein: CASYDQGSYNEQFF; CDR3 DNA: TGTGCCAGCTATGATCAGGGGAGCTACAATGAGCAGTTCTTC